Each of the 13 T cell receptor beta chains below was sequenced from the same sample in a study of T cell repertoires in cytomegalovirus infection. Using its own MiXCR run on the reads, TCRdb lists one record per CDR3 protein. This sample has 450,000 to 650,000 distinct CDR3 sequences, with 26% found just once. Sequenced material: PBMCs. The receptors come from a human donor in good health (CMV status not recorded). Some clones in this sample may be carry-over from other donors' samples.

CDR3 DNA sequence: TGTGCCAGCAGGGGACTAGCGGGAGTCCATGAGCAGTTCTTC. It encodes CASRGLAGVHEQFF. The chain links TRBV6-8 to TRBJ2-1; 14 bases agree with TRBD2. After removal of 6 bases from V and 8 bases from J, the junction contained 3 bases not matched to a gene. The germline V gene has CDR1 MNHGY and CDR2 SAAAGT. The CDR3 spans 14 residues.

CDR3 DNA: TGCAGTGCTAGAGAAAAAAGGGACGCCTCCTACGAGCAGTACTTC. Translating gives CSAREKRDASYEQYF. V gene TRBV20-1 combines with J gene TRBJ2-7; either TRBD1 or TRBD2 may supply D (5 bases each). Trimming took off 0 bases at V and 0 bases at J, with 12 bases between the two ends. Germline loops: CDR1 DFQATT, CDR2 SNEGSKA (reference sequence). This CDR3 has 15 residues.

This clonotype was seen ten or more times. V usage is TRBV27 and J usage is TRBJ2-1; no clear D. V lost 1 base to trimming and J lost 6 bases, with 1 base between them. Germline assignment: CDR1 MNHEY and CDR2 SMNVEV (reference sequence). This CDR3 comprises 11 residues. The CDR3 region has the DNA TGTGCCAGCAGTTTATTCAATGAGCAGTTCTTC. Its protein product is CASSLFNEQFF.

This clonotype was seen more than once but under ten times. Possible read error: a much larger clone is one base away. The J gene is TRBJ2-7, the V gene TRBV6-2 or TRBV6-3, with D possibly TRBD1 on 6 matching bases. The V gene's germline CDR1 is MNHEY and CDR2 SVGEGT. V lost 6 bases, J lost 3 bases, and 9 bases lay in between. The CDR3 has 12 amino acids. The CDR3 nucleotides read TGTGCCAGCAGCCAACAGGGCTACGAGCAGTACGTC. Translated, it gives CASSQQGYEQYV.

The rearrangement joins TRBV20-1 to TRBJ2-1, with D unclear. V lost 5 bases, J lost 5 bases, and 16 bases lay in between. CDR1 is DFQATT and CDR2 is SNEGSKA in the germline V gene (reference sequence). This CDR3 comprises 14 residues. The CDR3 DNA reads as TGCAGTGCTTCCAATTCGGACCTAAACAATGAGCAGTTCTTC. Its translation: CSASNSDLNNEQFF.

This clonotype has only a few counts. This chain joins TRBV6-2 or TRBV6-3 and TRBJ1-5; D is ambiguous. There are 15 residues in the CDR3. Germline loops: CDR1 MNHEY, CDR2 SVGEGT. The V end was cut by 5 bases, the J end by 3 bases, with 14 bases between. The CDR3 sequence is CASSLGGPLNQPQHF. The CDR3 DNA reads as TGTGCCAGCAGTCTAGGAGGGCCCCTCAATCAGCCCCAGCATTTT.

This chain joins TRBV30 and TRBJ1-1, with a tentative D call TRBD1 (6 bases). The CDR3 covers 15 residues. The ends were cut back, 4 bases at V and 3 bases at J, with 18 bases in the middle. Germline CDR1 and CDR2: GTSNPN and SVGIG (reference sequence). The CDR3 protein is CAWTPRGGGDTEAFF. DNA of the CDR3: TGTGCCTGGACTCCTCGGGGGGGGGGCGACACTGAAGCTTTCTTT.

This clonotype came up a few times. The rearrangement joins TRBV7-9 to TRBJ1-1; D perhaps matches TRBD1 (5 bases). CDR1 is SEHNR and CDR2 is FQNEAQ in the germline V gene (reference sequence). The CDR3 extends over 17 amino acids. Trimming removed 5 bases from V and 0 bases from J, with 19 bases in between. The CDR3 protein is CASSQKGKGPLNTEAFF. CDR3 nucleotides: TGTGCCAGCAGCCAGAAGGGGAAGGGGCCCTTGAACACTGAAGCTTTCTTT.

The V gene is TRBV7-3, the J gene TRBJ2-3, with D perhaps being TRBD1 or TRBD2 (5 bases each). Per germline, CDR1 SGHTA and CDR2 FQGTGA. This CDR3 region has 14 residues. Trimming pared 5 bases from V and 4 bases from J, leaving 13 bases between. The CDR3 DNA reads as TGTGCCAGCAGCCCCGGGGCGCGGGCAGATACGCAGTATTTT. Translated, it gives CASSPGARADTQYF.

This clonotype was counted only a few times. The chain recombines TRBV11-3 with TRBJ1-2, with 9 positions matching TRBD1. The length of the CDR3 is 14 residues. Trimming cost V 6 bases and J 6 bases; bases outside gene matches: 8. CDR1 SGHNT and CDR2 YENEEA come from the germline V gene. CDR3 nucleotides: TGTGCCAGCAGGACTAACACAGGGGGCGATGGCTACACCTTC. Its protein is CASRTNTGGDGYTF.

The chain employs TRBV24-1 and TRBJ2-3, with unresolved D. This CDR3 has 14 amino acids. Germline V CDR1 and CDR2: KGHDR, SFDVKD. Trimming took 7 bases from V and 4 from J, leaving 14 bases between them. The CDR3 DNA is TGTGCCACCAGACCCCCGGGCTCGGCAGATACGCAGTATTTT. This sequence encodes CATRPPGSADTQYF.

The CDR3 spells CASSSLAGGGGRDTQYF. CDR3 DNA: TGTGCCAGCAGTTCTTTAGCGGGAGGCGGCGGTAGGGATACGCAGTATTTT. This chain uses TRBV28 with TRBJ2-3; 10 bases match TRBD2. The V segment lost 4 bases and the J segment 6 bases; nucleotides outside the gene matches: 13. CDR1 is MDHEN, CDR2 SYDVKM, per germline. CDR3 length: 17 amino acids.

This clonotype was seen more than once but under ten times. The rearrangement uses TRBV11-2 and TRBJ2-4; a possible D gene is TRBD2 (6 bases). This CDR3 is built from 14 residues. Germline V gives CDR1 SGHAT, CDR2 FQNNGV. V dropped 6 bases and J dropped 1 base, with 10 bases sitting between them. The CDR3 sequence: CASSAGRAKNIQYF. In DNA, the CDR3 is TGTGCCAGCAGTGCGGGACGGGCCAAAAACATTCAGTACTTC.